This TCR beta chain stems from a study of early T cells in non-severe SARS-CoV-2 infection. Study background: RNA in bulk from unsorted whole blood was sequenced, and chains were unpaired.

Unique molecular identifiers were attached to individual cDNA molecules. MiXCR, run by TCRdb on the 5' RACE reads, gives a single entry per CDR3 protein. The sample includes 55,000 to 75,000 distinct CDR3 sequences, roughly 8.4% seen only once; the top ten take roughly 3.5%. The ends were cut back, 7 bases at V and 3 bases at J, with 17 bases in the middle. Germline V CDR1 and CDR2: MDHEN, SYDVKM. The CDR3 has 15 residues. The sample holds a few counts of this clonotype. The clonotype was recovered from an adult who was a healthcare worker with PCR-confirmed SARS-CoV-2 infection or an uninfected control (not recorded which). This chain uses TRBV28 with TRBJ2-3; tentatively, D is TRBD2 (6 bases). The sample taken for sequencing was whole blood. DNA of the CDR3: TGTGCCAGCACAGGTCGGGGGAAATGGACAGATACGCAGTATTTT. Protein sequence: CASTGRGKWTDTQYF.